This note documents a single TCR beta chain sequence. The antigen remains unidentified. This sample was included in a study of vaccination effects on CD4 cells after COVID-19. The repertoire was sequenced with immunoSEQ multiplex PCR; TCRdb's copy has only in-frame clones and lacks some. The table shows approximately 82,000 clones, with around 76% occurring only once. From germline, CDR1 is SGHTA and CDR2 FQGNSA. CDR3 length equals 14 residues. V lost 6 bases and J lost 4; bases outside the gene matches: 6. ViraFEST used viral peptide pools to expand antigen-specific CD4+ T cells before sequencing. Following 10 days of culture, CD4+ T cells were isolated.

The receptor was derived from a human donor who received a COVID-19 vaccine. The material was CD4+ T cells from PBMCs cultured with HCoV-229E spike peptides, obtained before COVID-19 vaccination. The V call is TRBV7-2, the J call TRBJ1-1; 9 nucleotides agree with TRBD1. The CDR3 region is CASSYRGLGTEAFF. Here the CDR3 DNA reads TGTGCCAGCAGTTACAGGGGGCTTGGCACTGAAGCTTTCTTT.